These 3 T cell receptor beta chains were sequenced from one sample in a study of blood T cell repertoires in COVID-19. Clones were read by immunoSEQ multiplex PCR, and TCRdb kept only the in-frame ones, dropping some. Of 200,000 to 300,000 clones listed, about nine tenths were seen once; the top ten hold over 4%. Source material: peripheral blood. The source of these receptors is a man aged 55-75 years who had recovered from COVID-19.

CDR3 nucleotides: TGTGCCAGCAGCGGCTTGACAGGGGAAGCTTTCTTT. Its protein product is CASSGLTGEAFF. This chain joins TRBV9 and TRBJ1-1; 7 bases line up with TRBD1. V trimming: 3 bases; J trimming: 8 bases; junction bases outside the gene matches: 4. CDR3 length: 12 residues. Germline CDR1 and CDR2: SGDLS and YYNGEE.

V and J are TRBV28 and TRBJ2-4, with TRBD1 identical over 7 bases. Germline CDR1 reads MDHEN; CDR2 reads SYDVKM. The V segment lost 5 bases and the J segment 2 bases; nucleotides outside the gene matches: 12. The CDR3 sequence is 17 residues long. In DNA form, the CDR3 reads TGTGCCAGCAGTCCCCCGAGGGACAGCTCAACCAAAAACATTCAGTACTTC. Protein: CASSPPRDSSTKNIQYF.

The V and J genes are TRBV5-1 and TRBJ2-3, with 7 nucleotides matching TRBD1. CDR1 SGHRS and CDR2 YFSETQ come from the germline V gene. This CDR3 has 14 amino acids. V trimming: 6 bases; J trimming: 4 bases; junction bases outside the gene matches: 8. DNA of the CDR3: TGCGCCAGCAAACAGGGGACCCAGGCAGATACGCAGTATTTT. Protein sequence: CASKQGTQADTQYF.